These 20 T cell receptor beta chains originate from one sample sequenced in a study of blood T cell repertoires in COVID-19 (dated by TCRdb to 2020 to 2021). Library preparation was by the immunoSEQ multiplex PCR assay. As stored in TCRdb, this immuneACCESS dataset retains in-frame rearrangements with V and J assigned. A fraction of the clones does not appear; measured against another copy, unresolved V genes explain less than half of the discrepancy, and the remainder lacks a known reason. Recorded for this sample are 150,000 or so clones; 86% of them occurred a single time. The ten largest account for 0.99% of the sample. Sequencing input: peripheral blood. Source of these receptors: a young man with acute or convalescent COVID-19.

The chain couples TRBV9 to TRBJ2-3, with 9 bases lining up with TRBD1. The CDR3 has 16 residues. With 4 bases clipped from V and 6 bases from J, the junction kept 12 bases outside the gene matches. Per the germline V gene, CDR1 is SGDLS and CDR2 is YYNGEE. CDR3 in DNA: TGTGCCAGCAGCACCCAGCTGGGACAGGGATTTGATACGCAGTATTTT. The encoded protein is CASSTQLGQGFDTQYF.

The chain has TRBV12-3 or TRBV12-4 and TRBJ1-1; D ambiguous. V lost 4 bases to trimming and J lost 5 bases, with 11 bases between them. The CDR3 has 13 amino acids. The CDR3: CASSSGRRTEAFF. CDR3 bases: TGTGCCAGCAGTTCAGGCAGGCGAACTGAAGCTTTCTTT.

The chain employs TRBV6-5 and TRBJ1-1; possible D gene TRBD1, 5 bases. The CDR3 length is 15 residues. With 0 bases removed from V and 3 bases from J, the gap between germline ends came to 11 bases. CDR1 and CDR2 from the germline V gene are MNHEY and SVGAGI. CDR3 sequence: CASSYSGRAYTEAFF. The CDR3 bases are TGTGCCAGCAGTTACTCGGGCAGGGCCTACACTGAAGCTTTCTTT.

DNA of the CDR3: TGCGCCAGCAGCCAATTACAGGGGGAAGAAAAACTGTTTTTT. Translation gives CASSQLQGEEKLFF. V gene TRBV4-1 combines with J gene TRBJ1-4; 8 bases agree with TRBD1. The CDR3 sequence is 14 residues long. The V segment lost 2 bases and the J segment 8 bases; nucleotides outside the gene matches: 4. Germline loops: CDR1 MGHRA, CDR2 YSYEKL.

The chain's CDR3 is CASSKALSTGRPEGNTIYF. In nucleotides, the CDR3 is TGTGCCAGCAGCAAAGCGCTTTCTACAGGTCGCCCGGAGGGAAACACCATATATTTT. The chain employs TRBV21-1 and TRBJ1-3; the table's D call, TRBD1, has no DNA check behind it. TRBV21-1 is given as a pseudogene. The CDR3 is 19 amino acids.

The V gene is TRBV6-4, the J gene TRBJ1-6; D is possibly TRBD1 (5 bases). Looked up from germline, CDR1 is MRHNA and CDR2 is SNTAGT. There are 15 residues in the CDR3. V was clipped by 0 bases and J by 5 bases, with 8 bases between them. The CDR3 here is CASSDSAGDNSPLHF. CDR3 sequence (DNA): TGTGCCAGCAGTGACTCCGCGGGGGATAATTCACCCCTCCACTTT.

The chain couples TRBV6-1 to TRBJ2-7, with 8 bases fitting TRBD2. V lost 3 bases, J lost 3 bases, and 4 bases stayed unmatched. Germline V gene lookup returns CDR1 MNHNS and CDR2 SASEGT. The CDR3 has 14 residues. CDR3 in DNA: TGTGCCAGCAGTGACACTAGCGGAGTCTACGAGCAGTACTTC. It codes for CASSDTSGVYEQYF.

This CDR3 reads CASSVKGHLGTEAFF. DNA for the CDR3: TGTGCCAGCAGCGTAAAGGGACATCTAGGGACTGAAGCTTTCTTT. V is TRBV9 and J is TRBJ1-1, with D possibly being TRBD1 (6 bases). Per the germline V gene, CDR1 is SGDLS and CDR2 is YYNGEE. The CDR3 is 15 amino acids. Deletions cut 1 base from V and 5 bases from J, with 15 bases between. Complete variable domain (other parts from reference TRBV9 and TRBJ1-1): DSGVTQTPKHLITATGQRVTLRCSPRSGDLSVYWYQQSLDQGLQFLIQYYNGEERAKGNILERFSAQQFPDLHSELNLSSLELGDSALYFCASSVKGHLGTEAFFGQGTRLTVV.

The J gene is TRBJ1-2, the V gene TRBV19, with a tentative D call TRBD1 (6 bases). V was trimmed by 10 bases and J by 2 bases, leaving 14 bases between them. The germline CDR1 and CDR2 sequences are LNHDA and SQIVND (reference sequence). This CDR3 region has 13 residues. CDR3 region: CANFGQRNYGYTF. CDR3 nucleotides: TGTGCCAATTTTGGACAGCGAAACTATGGCTACACCTTC.

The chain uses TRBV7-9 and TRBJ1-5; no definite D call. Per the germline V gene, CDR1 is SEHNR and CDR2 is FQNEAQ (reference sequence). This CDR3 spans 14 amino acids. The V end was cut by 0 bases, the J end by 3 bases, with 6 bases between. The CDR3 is CASSLAHANQPQHF. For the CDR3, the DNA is TGTGCCAGCAGCTTAGCACACGCCAATCAGCCCCAGCATTTT.

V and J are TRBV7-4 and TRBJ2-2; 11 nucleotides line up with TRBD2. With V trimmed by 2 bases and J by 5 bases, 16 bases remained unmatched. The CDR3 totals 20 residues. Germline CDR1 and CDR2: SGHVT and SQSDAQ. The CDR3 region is CASSLSFRTRLAGWTGELFF. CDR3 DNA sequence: TGTGCCAGCAGCTTATCATTCAGGACGAGACTAGCGGGGTGGACCGGGGAGCTGTTTTTT.

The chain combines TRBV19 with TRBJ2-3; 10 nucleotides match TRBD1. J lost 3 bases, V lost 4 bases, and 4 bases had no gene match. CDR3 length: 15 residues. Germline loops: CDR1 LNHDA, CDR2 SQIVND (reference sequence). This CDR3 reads CASSTDRGPTDTQYF. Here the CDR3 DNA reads TGTGCCAGTAGTACCGACAGGGGGCCTACAGATACGCAGTATTTT.

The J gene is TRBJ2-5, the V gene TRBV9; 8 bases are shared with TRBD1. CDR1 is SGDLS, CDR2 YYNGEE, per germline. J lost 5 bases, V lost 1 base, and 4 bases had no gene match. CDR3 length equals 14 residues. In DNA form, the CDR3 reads TGTGCCAGCAGCGTAAGGGCAGGGGGCGAGACCCAGTACTTC. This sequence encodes CASSVRAGGETQYF.

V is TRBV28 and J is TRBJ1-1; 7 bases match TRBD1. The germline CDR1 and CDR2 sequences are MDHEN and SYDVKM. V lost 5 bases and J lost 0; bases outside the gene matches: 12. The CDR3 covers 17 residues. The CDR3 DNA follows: TGTGCCAGCAGTATACTCATGGGGACAGAAATGAACACTGAAGCTTTCTTT. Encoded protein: CASSILMGTEMNTEAFF.

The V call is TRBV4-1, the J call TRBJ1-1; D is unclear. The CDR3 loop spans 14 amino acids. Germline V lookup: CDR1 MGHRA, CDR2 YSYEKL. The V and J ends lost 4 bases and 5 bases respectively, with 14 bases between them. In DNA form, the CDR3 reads TGCGCCAGCAGCCCCCCGGGAGTCGGGACTGAAGCTTTCTTT. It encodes CASSPPGVGTEAFF.

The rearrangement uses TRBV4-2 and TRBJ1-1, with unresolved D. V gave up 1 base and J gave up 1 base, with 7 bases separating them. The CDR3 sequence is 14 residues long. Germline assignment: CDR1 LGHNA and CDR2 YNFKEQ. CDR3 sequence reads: CASSQVDKNTEAFF. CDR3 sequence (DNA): TGTGCCAGCAGCCAAGTCGACAAGAACACTGAAGCTTTCTTT.

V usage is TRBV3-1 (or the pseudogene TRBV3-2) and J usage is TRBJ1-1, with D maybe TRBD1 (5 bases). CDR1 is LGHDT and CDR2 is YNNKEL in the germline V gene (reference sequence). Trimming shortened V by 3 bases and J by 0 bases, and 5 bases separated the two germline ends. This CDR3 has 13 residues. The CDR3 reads CASSQGLNTEAFF. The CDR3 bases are TGTGCCAGCAGCCAGGGGCTGAACACTGAAGCTTTCTTT.

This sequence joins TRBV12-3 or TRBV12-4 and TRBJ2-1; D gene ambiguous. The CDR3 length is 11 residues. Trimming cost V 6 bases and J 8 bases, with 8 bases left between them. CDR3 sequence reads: CASSFIDEQFF. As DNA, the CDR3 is TGTGCCAGCAGCTTTATTGATGAGCAGTTCTTC.

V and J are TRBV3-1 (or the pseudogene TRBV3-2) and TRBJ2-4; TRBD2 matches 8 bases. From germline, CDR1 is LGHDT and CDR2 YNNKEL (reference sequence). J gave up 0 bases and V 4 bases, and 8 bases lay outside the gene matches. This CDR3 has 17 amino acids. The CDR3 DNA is TGTGCCAGCAGCCCAGGGTTTGCGGGGGGAGCCAAAAACATTCAGTACTTC. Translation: CASSPGFAGGAKNIQYF.

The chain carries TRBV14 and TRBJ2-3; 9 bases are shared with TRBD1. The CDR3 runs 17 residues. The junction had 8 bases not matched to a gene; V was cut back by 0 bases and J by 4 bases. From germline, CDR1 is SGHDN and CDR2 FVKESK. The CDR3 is CASSQEWTGAWSDTQYF. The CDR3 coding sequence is TGTGCCAGCAGCCAAGAATGGACAGGGGCCTGGTCAGATACGCAGTATTTT.